This record covers a single TCR beta chain. Its antigen is still unknown. These data come from a study of shared clonotypes between healthy human individuals. Study information: Per-donor plates numbered three CD4 naive, three CD4 memory, two CD8 naive and one CD8 memory.

Naive-designated CD8 cells lacked CD45RO, were positively enriched for CCR7, and omitted terminally differentiated effector memory CD45RA+ cells. Donation came from healthy HIV-negative adults that had no recent acute infections or vaccinations. General study points: It was the non-shared clonotypes that had lower generation probabilities than clonotypes shared by all four donors.

For every subset, genomic DNA was evenly distributed across several immunoSEQ plates. TCRdb keeps only in-frame clones here, not all; method: immunoSEQ multiplex PCR. The sample has around 2,000,000 clones; 85% to 95% are singletons. This CDR3 has 12 residues. The germline V gene encodes CDR1 WSHSY and CDR2 SAAADI. Trimming cost V 10 bases and J 7 bases; bases outside gene matches: 9. Sequencing was performed on naive CD8+ T cells from PBMCs. This chain links TRBV10-2 with TRBJ2-7, with 8 bases that match TRBD1. The TCR sequence derives from a young man in good health. Some clones in this sample may be carry-over from other donors' samples. CDR3 sequence (DNA): TGCGCCACCGGACAGGGACTTCTTGAGCAGTACTTC. Its translation is CATGQGLLEQYF.